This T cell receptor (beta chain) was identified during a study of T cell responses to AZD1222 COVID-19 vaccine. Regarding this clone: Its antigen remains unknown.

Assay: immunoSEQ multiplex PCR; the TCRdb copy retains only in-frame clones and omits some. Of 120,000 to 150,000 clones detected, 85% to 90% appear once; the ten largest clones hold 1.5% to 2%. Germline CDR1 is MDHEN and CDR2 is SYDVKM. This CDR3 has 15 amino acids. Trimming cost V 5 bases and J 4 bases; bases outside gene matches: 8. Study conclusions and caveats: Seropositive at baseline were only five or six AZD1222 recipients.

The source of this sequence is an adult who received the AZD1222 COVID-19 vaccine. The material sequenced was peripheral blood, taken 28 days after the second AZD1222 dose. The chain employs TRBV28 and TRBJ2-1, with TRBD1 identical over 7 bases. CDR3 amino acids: CASSARPGGYNEQFF. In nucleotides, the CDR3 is TGTGCCAGCAGTGCACGCCCAGGGGGTTACAATGAGCAGTTCTTC.